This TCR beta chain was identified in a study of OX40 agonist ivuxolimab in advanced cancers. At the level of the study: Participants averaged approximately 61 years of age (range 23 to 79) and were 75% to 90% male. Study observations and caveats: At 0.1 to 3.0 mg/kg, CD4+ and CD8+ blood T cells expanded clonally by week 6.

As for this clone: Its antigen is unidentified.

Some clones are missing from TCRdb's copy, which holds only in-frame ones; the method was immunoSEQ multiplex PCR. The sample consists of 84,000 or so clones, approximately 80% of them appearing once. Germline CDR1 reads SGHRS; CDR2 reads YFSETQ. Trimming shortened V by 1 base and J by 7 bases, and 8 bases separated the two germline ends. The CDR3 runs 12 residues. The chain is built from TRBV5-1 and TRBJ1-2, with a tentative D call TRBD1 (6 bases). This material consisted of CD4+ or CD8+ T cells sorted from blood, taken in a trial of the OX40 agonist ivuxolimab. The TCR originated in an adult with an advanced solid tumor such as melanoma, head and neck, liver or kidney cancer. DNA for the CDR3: TGCGCCAGCAGCTTGCAAGGGGGTGGCTACACCTTC. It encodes CASSLQGGGYTF.